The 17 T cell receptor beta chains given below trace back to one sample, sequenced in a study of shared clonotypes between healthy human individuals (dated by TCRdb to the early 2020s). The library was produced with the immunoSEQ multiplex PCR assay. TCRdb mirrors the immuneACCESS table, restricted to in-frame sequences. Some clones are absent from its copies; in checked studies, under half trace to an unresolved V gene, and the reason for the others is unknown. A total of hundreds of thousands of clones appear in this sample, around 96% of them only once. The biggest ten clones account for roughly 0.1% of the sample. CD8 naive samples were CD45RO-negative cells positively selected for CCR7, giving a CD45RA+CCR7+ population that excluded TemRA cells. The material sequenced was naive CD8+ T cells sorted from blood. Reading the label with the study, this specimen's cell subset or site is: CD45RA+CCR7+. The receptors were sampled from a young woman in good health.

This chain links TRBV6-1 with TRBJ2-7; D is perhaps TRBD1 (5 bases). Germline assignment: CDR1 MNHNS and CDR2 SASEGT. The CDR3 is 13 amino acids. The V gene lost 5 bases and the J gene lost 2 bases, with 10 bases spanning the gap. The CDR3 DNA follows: TGTGCCAGCAGTTCGACAGTCCCCTACGAGCAGTACTTC. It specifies CASSSTVPYEQYF.

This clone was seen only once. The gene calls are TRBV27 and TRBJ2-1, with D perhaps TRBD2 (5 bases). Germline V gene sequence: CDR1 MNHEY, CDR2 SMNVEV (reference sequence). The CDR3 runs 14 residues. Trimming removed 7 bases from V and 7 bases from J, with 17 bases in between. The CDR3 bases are TGTGCCAGCACATTCTACCCACTAGGGAATGAGCAGTTCTTC. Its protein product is CASTFYPLGNEQFF.

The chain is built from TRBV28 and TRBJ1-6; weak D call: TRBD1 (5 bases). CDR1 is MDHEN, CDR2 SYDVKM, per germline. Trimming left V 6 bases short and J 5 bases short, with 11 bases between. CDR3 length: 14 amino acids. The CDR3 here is CASSPGTNNSPLHF. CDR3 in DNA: TGTGCCAGCAGCCCCGGGACGAATAATTCACCCCTCCACTTT. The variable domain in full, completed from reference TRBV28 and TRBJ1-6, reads DVKVTQSSRYLVKRTGEKVFLECVQDMDHENMFWYRQDPGLGLRLIYFSYDVKMKEKGDIPEGYSVSREKKERFSLILESASTNQTSMYLCASSPGTNNSPLHFGNGTRLTVT.

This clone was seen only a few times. The DNA for the CDR3 is TGTGCCAGCACTTACCAGGGCGGGGCAGATACGCAGTATTTT. This sequence encodes CASTYQGGADTQYF. This chain links TRBV27 with TRBJ2-3, with a tentative D call TRBD2 (6 bases). This CDR3 comprises 14 residues. The V end was cut by 7 bases, the J end by 4 bases, with 15 bases between. Germline CDR1 reads MNHEY; CDR2 reads SMNVEV (reference sequence).

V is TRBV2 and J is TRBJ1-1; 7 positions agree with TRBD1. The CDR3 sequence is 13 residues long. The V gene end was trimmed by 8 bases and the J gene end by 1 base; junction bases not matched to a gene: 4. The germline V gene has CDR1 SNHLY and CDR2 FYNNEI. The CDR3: CASSGTANTEAFF. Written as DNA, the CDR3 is TGTGCCAGCTCCGGGACAGCGAACACTGAAGCTTTCTTT.

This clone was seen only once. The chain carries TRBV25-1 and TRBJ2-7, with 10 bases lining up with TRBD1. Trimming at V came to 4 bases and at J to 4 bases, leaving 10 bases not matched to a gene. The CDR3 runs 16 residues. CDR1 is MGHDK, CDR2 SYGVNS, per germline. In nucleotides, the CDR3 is TGTGCCAGCAGTGGGGCGGGACAGGGGTCCCCGTACGAGCAGTACTTC. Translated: CASSGAGQGSPYEQYF.

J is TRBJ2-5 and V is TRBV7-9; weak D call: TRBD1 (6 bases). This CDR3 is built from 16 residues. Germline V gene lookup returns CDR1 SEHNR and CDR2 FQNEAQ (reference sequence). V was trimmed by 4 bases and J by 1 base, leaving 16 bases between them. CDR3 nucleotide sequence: TGTGCCAGCAGCTCTACAGGGTACAGTGGCCAAGAGACCCAGTACTTC. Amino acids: CASSSTGYSGQETQYF.

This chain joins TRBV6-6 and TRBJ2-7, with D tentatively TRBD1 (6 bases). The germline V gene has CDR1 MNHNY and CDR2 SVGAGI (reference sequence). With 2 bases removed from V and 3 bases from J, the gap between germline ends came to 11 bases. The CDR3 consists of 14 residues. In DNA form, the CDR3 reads TGTGCCAGCAGTTACAACAGGGACGACTACGAGCAGTACTTC. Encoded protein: CASSYNRDDYEQYF.

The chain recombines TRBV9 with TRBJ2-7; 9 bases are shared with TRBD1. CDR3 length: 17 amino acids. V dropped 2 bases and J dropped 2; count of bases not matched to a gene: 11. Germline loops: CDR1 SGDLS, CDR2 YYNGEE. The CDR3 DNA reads TGTGCCAGCAGCGTTGGGTATGGGACAGGGTTAGCCTACGAGCAGTACTTC. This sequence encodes CASSVGYGTGLAYEQYF. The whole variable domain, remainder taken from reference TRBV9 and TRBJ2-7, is DSGVTQTPKHLITATGQRVTLRCSPRSGDLSVYWYQQSLDQGLQFLIQYYNGEERAKGNILERFSAQQFPDLHSELNLSSLELGDSALYFCASSVGYGTGLAYEQYFGPGTRLTVT.

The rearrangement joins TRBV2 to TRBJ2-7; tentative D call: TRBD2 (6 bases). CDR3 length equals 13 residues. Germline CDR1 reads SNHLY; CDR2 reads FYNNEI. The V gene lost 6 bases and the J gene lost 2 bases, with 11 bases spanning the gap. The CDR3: CASRYGSPYEQYF. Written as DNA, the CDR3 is TGTGCCAGCAGATACGGGAGCCCCTACGAGCAGTACTTC.

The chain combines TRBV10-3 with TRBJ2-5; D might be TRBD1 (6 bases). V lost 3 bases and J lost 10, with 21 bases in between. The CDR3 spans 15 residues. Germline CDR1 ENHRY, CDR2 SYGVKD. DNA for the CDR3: TGTGCCATCAGTGATAACAGGGCCTCCAAAACTTACCAGTACTTC. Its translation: CAISDNRASKTYQYF.

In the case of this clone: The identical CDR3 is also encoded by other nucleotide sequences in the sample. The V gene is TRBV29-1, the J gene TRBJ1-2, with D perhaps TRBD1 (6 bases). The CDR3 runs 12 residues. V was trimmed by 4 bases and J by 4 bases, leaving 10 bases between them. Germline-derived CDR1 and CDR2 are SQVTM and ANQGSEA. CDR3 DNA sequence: TGCAGCGTTGTAGGGGGTAGCTATGGCTACACCTTC. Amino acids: CSVVGGSYGYTF. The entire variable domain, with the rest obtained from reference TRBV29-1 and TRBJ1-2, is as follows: SAVISQKPSRDICQRGTSLTIQCQVDSQVTMMFWYRQQPGQSLTLIATANQGSEATYESGFVIDKFPISRPNLTFSTLTVSNMSPEDSSIYLCSVVGGSYGYTFGSGTRLTVV.

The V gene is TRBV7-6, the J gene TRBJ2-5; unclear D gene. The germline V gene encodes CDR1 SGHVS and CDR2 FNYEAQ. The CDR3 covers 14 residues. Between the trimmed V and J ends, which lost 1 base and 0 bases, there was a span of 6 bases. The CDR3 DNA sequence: TGTGCCAGCAGCTTAGTGGGCGACCAAGAGACCCAGTACTTC. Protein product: CASSLVGDQETQYF.

DNA for the CDR3: TGTGCCAGCAGCTTACCCAGGGACTACGAGCAGTACTTC. This gives the protein CASSLPRDYEQYF. The genes are TRBV7-9 and TRBJ2-7; the D gene is possibly TRBD1 (5 bases). Trimming left V 2 bases short and J 3 bases short, with 8 bases between. The germline V gene encodes CDR1 SEHNR and CDR2 FQNEAQ (reference sequence). There are 13 residues in the CDR3. The whole variable domain, filled in from reference TRBV7-9 and TRBJ2-7, reads DTGVSQNPRHKITKRGQNVTFRCDPISEHNRLYWYRQTLGQGPEFLTYFQNEAQLEKSRLLSDRFSAERPKGSFSTLEIQRTEQGDSAMYLCASSLPRDYEQYFGPGTRLTVT.

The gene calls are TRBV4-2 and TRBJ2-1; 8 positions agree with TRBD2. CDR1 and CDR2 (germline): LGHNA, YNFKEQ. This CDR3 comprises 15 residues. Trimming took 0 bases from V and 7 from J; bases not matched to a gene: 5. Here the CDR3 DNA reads TGTGCCAGCAGCCAAGAAGGACTAGCCAGTAATGAGCAGTTCTTC. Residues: CASSQEGLASNEQFF.

The CDR3 loop reads CASSLDKLRESTGELFF. As DNA, the CDR3 is TGTGCCAGCAGCTTAGATAAATTGCGGGAGAGCACCGGGGAGCTGTTTTTT. The chain recombines TRBV7-6 with TRBJ2-2; 7 nucleotides line up with TRBD2. This CDR3 spans 17 amino acids. Germline V gene data show CDR1 as SGHVS and CDR2 as FNYEAQ. Trimming cost V 1 base and J 4 bases; bases outside gene matches: 9.

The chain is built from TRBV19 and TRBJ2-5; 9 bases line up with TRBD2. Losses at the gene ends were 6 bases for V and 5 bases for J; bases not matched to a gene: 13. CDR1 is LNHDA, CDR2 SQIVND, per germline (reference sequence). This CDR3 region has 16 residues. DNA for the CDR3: TGTGCCAGTAGAACTAGCGGGCGGCTCCCAGGGGAGACCCAGTACTTC. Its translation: CASRTSGRLPGETQYF.